The 13 T cell receptor beta chains below come from one sample, sequenced in a study of T cells after yellow fever vaccination. From the 5' RACE reads, TCRdb called clonotypes with MiXCR, one entry per CDR3 protein. The table lists about 580,000 distinct CDR3 sequences, less than 20% of them singletons, with roughly 17% in the top ten. The specimen was PBMCs, collected 4 to 5 days after the first yellow fever vaccination. These receptors were obtained from a man aged 18 to 30 who received the YFV17D yellow fever vaccine.

This clonotype was recorded a few times. The chain is built from TRBV27 and TRBJ1-2, with D unclear. Germline loops: CDR1 MNHEY, CDR2 SMNVEV (reference sequence). There are 13 residues in the CDR3. The germline V and J ends were trimmed by 3 bases and 5 bases, with 10 bases remaining between them. CDR3 bases: TGTGCCAGCAGTTTTCGAGGGAGGTATGGCTACACCTTC. Its translation: CASSFRGRYGYTF.

This clonotype was seen a few times. This chain joins TRBV20-1 and TRBJ2-1; TRBD1 is a possible D gene (6 bases). The germline CDR1 and CDR2 sequences are DFQATT and SNEGSKA (reference sequence). V gave up 6 bases and J gave up 6 bases, with 15 bases separating them. The CDR3 consists of 13 residues. The CDR3: CSARRGHLNEQFF. The CDR3 bases are TGCAGTGCACGCCGGGGACACCTCAATGAGCAGTTCTTC.

V and J are TRBV27 and TRBJ2-5, with 8 bases identical to TRBD2. The CDR3 sequence is 15 residues long. Trimming at V came to 3 bases and at J to 1 base, leaving 4 bases not matched to a gene. Germline CDR1 is MNHEY and CDR2 is SMNVEV (reference sequence). The CDR3 DNA is TGTGCCAGCAGTTTTTACGGGGGGGTCCAAGAGACCCAGTACTTC. Translation: CASSFYGGVQETQYF.

This clonotype was picked up a small number of times. The chain couples TRBV5-1 to TRBJ2-4; 8 nucleotides match TRBD1. Germline V gives CDR1 SGHRS, CDR2 YFSETQ. The CDR3 is made up of 16 amino acids. V trimming: 0 bases; J trimming: 6 bases; junction bases outside the gene matches: 8. This chain's CDR3 is CASSLGTGGSRNIQYF. CDR3 nucleotide sequence: TGCGCCAGCAGCTTGGGCACAGGGGGTTCACGAAACATTCAGTACTTC.

The rearrangement uses TRBV5-1 and TRBJ2-4, with D tentatively TRBD1 or TRBD2 (5 bases each). This CDR3 has 15 residues. Trimming shortened V by 4 bases and J by 4 bases, and 15 bases separated the two germline ends. Germline V gene data show CDR1 as SGHRS and CDR2 as YFSETQ. The CDR3 protein is CASSPGQGEKNIQYF. CDR3 DNA sequence: TGCGCCAGCAGCCCGGGGCAGGGCGAAAAAAACATTCAGTACTTC.

This clonotype was seen only a few times. This chain links TRBV4-2 with TRBJ2-3, with D perhaps TRBD2 (5 bases). The CDR3 is 16 residues long. The V gene lost 1 base and the J gene lost 0 bases, with 11 bases spanning the gap. Germline CDR1 reads LGHNA; CDR2 reads YNFKEQ. CDR3 sequence (DNA): TGTGCCAGCAGCCAAGGGGCTAGCCCTAGCACAGATACGCAGTATTTT. This sequence encodes CASSQGASPSTDTQYF.

The chain is built from TRBV12-3 or TRBV12-4 and TRBJ1-1, with D possibly being TRBD1 (5 bases). Trimming removed 1 base at V and 0 bases at J, with 9 bases between. CDR3 size: 15 residues. The CDR3 spells CASSLDRSVNTEAFF. CDR3 bases: TGTGCCAGCAGTTTAGACAGGTCTGTGAACACTGAAGCTTTCTTT.

This clonotype came up a few times. CDR3 in amino acids: CSASGHSNQPQHF. CDR3 DNA sequence: TGCAGTGCTAGTGGACACTCCAATCAGCCCCAGCATTTT. The chain recombines TRBV20-1 with TRBJ1-5; D is possibly TRBD1 (5 bases). The CDR3 extends over 13 amino acids. Looked up from germline, CDR1 is DFQATT and CDR2 is SNEGSKA (reference sequence). V was pared by 3 bases and J by 3 bases, with 9 bases between.

The V gene is TRBV6-6, the J gene TRBJ2-7; TRBD1 matches at 7 bases. CDR1 is MNHNY and CDR2 is SVGAGI in the germline V gene (reference sequence). This CDR3 has 11 residues. The junction had 0 bases not matched to a gene; V was cut back by 6 bases and J by 4 bases. The CDR3 region has the DNA TGTGCCAGCAGACAGGGGTACGAGCAGTACGTC. It codes for CASRQGYEQYV.

This clonotype has just a few counts. The chain carries TRBV7-9 and TRBJ2-1; 10 bases agree with TRBD1. In germline, CDR1 is SEHNR, CDR2 FQNEAQ (reference sequence). The CDR3 consists of 17 residues. The V segment lost 5 bases and the J segment 3 bases; nucleotides outside the gene matches: 10. The DNA of the CDR3 is TGTGCCAGCAGCGTGACCGGGACAGGGGTAAACTACAATGAGCAGTTCTTC. Translated: CASSVTGTGVNYNEQFF.

V gene TRBV20-1 combines with J gene TRBJ2-6; no clear D gene. Trimming shortened V by 1 base and J by 4 bases, and 14 bases separated the two germline ends. The CDR3 has 16 amino acids. Looked up from germline, CDR1 is DFQATT and CDR2 is SNEGSKA (reference sequence). CDR3 nucleotides: TGCAGTGCTAGAGCGGTAGAAGGTTCGGGGGCCAACGTCCTGACTTTC. Amino acids: CSARAVEGSGANVLTF.

This clonotype turned up a few times. V gene TRBV7-8 combines with J gene TRBJ2-5; D possibly uses TRBD1 or TRBD2 (5 bases each). Looked up from germline, CDR1 is SGHVS and CDR2 is FQNEAQ. V lost 6 bases to trimming and J lost 4 bases, with 21 bases between them. The CDR3 sequence is 16 residues long. The CDR3 loop reads CASSSLAWGTGETQYF. In DNA, the CDR3 is TGTGCCAGCAGTTCCCTCGCCTGGGGGACGGGAGAGACCCAGTACTTC.

This chain connects TRBV6-5 to TRBJ2-2; 9 bases are a match to TRBD1. This CDR3 is built from 16 residues. Germline loops: CDR1 MNHEY, CDR2 SVGAGI. V lost 2 bases and J lost 5; bases outside the gene matches: 6. For the CDR3, the DNA is TGTGCCAGCAGTTACGGAGGGACAGGGCTGACCGGGGAGCTGTTTTTT. This codes for CASSYGGTGLTGELFF.